This T cell receptor (beta chain) was retrieved from a study of cytomegalovirus exposure and HLA in healthy donors (TCRdb year 2017). As for the study more broadly: A later analysis indicated that the 120 validation repertoires were generated on the platform also employed for the approximately 690 repertoires of the first cohort. The study aimed to test whether cataloging public T cell receptors could reveal signatures of past pathogen exposure. In addition to the first cohort of 650 to 800 subjects, a separate validation cohort of 120 different subjects was used. To predict cytomegalovirus infection status, the study combined high-throughput TCR immunosequencing, statistical association of individual TCRs with disease status, and machine learning. Broader findings and caveats from the paper: In a later analysis, TCRs clustered in the first cohort were found to also tend to co-occur in the 120 validation repertoires, with about 94% of cluster scores above 0. In vitro tests confirmed that a few of the cytomegalovirus-associated TCR beta chains recognize cytomegalovirus antigens. A later analysis lacked HLA typing for the validation cohort, so it scored co-occurrence in that cohort across all 120 or so repertoires. It was suggested by the authors that the approach could potentially be generalized to other disease states and immunological phenotypes. The study gave a list of 150 to 200 TCR beta chains associated with cytomegalovirus. Cytomegalovirus status was reported to be diagnosed by the classifier with high specificity and sensitivity in both the original and validation cohorts. Most TCR sequences were seen in very few donors, while some public TCRs were found in many individuals.

Library creation used the immunoSEQ multiplex PCR assay. The source study handled its data this way. To diagnose cytomegalovirus status from the catalog of TCR beta chain sequences, a statistical classification framework was built. The clones in this table, taken by TCRdb from immuneACCESS, are in-frame only. Not every clone is retained; where verified, under half of the shortfall comes from an unresolved V gene, and the cause of the rest is unknown. The DNA was the basis for D and trimming; V, J and clone size are from that table. The sample table shows about 83,000 clones, and approximately 96% are seen once. Clones ranked in the top ten supply 1.3% of the sample. Note on this clone: Its antigen remains undetermined. No quality values exist for individual bases; no much larger clone is one base distant.

Separate from the approximately 700-subject first cohort, the validation cohort of roughly 110 subjects was the group to which the donors belonged. The CDR3, cysteine through phenylalanine, is 19 amino acids long. Just the 57-base CDR3 DNA is kept, in frame starting at base 1. Looking up the germline V gene yields CDR1 MGHRA and CDR2 YSYEKL. Compared with germline, V lacks 0 bases and J lacks 5 bases; bases without a gene match: 10. The receptor was isolated from a woman younger than 30 in good health and CMV-seronegative. The rearrangement joined TRBV4-1 to TRBJ2-2; TRBD2 matches 12 bases in the middle. Material: PBMCs. The bases read TGCGCCAGCAGCCAAGAGCCTCTAGCGGGAGGGCCTGGGACCGGGGAGCTGTTTTTT. Translated, it gives CASSQEPLAGGPGTGELFF.